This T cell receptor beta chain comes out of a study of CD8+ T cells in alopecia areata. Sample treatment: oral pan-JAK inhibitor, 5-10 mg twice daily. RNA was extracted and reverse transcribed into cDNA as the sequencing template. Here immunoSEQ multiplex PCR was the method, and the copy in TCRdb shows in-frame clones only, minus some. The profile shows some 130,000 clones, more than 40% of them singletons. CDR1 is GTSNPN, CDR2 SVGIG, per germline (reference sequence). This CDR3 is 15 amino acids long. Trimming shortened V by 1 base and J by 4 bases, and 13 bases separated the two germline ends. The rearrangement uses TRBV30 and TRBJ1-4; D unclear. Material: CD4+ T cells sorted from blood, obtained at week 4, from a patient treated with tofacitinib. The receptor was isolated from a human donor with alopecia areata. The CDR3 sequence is CAWSDLLTYNEKLFF. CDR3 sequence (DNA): TGTGCCTGGAGTGACCTCCTGACATATAATGAAAAACTGTTTTTT.